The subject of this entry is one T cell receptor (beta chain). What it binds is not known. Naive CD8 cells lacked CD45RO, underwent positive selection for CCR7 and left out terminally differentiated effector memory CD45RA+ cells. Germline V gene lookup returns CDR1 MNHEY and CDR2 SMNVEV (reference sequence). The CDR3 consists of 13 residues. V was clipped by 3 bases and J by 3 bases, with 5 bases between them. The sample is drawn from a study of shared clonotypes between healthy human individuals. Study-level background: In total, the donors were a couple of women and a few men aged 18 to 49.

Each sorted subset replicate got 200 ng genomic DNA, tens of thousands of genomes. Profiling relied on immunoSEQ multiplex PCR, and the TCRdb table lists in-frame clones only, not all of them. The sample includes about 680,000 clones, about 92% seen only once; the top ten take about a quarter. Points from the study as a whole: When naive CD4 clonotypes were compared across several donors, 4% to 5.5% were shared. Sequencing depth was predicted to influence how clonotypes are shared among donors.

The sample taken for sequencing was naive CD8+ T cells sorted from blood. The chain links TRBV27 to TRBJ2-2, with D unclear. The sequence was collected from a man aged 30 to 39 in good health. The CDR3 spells CASSFPDTGELFF. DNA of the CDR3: TGTGCCAGCAGTTTCCCGGACACCGGGGAGCTGTTTTTT.